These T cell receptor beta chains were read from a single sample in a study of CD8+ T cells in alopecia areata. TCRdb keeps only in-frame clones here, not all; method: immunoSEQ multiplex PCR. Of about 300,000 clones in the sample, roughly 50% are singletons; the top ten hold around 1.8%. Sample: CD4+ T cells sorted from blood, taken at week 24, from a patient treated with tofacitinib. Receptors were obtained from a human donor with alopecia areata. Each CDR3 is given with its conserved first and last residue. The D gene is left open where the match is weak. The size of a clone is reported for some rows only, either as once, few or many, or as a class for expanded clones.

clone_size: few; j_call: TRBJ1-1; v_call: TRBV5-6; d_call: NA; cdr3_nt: TGTGCCAGCCGCGAAGCTTTCTTT; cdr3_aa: CASREAFF
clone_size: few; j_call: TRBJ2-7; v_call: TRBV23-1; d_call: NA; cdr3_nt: TGCGCCAGCAGTCACCCGGGGAGACACGAGCAGTACTTC; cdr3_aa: CASSHPGRHEQYF
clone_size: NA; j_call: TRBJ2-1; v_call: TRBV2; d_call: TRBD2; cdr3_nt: TGTGCCAGCAGCGAGGTAGCGGGGGGGCTCGGTGAGCAGTTCTTC; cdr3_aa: CASSEVAGGLGEQFF
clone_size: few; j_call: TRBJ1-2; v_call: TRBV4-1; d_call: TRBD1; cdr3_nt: TGCGCCAGCAGCCCGACAGGGCTCTATGGCTACACCTTC; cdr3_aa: CASSPTGLYGYTF
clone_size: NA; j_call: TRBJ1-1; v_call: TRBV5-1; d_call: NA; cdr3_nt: TGCGCCAGCAGCTTGGCCGGGGAGATTAACACTGAAGCTTTCTTT; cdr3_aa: CASSLAGEINTEAFF
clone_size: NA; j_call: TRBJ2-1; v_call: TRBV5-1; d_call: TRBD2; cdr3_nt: TGCGCCGGCAGCCTGGCGGTAGCGGGGTCCGATGAGCAGTTCTTC; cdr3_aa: CAGSLAVAGSDEQFF
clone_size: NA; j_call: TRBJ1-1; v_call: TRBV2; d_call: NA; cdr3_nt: TGTGCCAGCAGTGGGTACACTGAAGCTTTCTTT; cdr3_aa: CASSGYTEAFF
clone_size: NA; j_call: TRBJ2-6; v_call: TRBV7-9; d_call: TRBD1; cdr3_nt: TGTGCCAGCAGCTCCTGGGGGACCACAGGGGCCTCTGGGGCCAACGTCCTGACTTTC; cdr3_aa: CASSSWGTTGASGANVLTF
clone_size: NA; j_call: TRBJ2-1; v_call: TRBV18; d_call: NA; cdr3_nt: TGTGCCAGCTCACCACCCGGACAAGGGAGCAATGAGCAGTTCTTC; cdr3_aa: CASSPPGQGSNEQFF
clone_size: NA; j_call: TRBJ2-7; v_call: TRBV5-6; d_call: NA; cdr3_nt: TGTGCCAGCAGCAGAGTCCCTGGGGAGCAGTACTTC; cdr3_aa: CASSRVPGEQYF
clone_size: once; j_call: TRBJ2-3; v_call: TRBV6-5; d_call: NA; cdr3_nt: TGTGCCAGCACCTTCCGAACTGGTGGCACAGATACGCAGTATTTT; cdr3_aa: CASTFRTGGTDTQYF
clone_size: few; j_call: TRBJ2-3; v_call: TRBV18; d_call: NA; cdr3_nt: TGTGCCAGCTCACCACCAGGGGATACGCAGTATTTT; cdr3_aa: CASSPPGDTQYF
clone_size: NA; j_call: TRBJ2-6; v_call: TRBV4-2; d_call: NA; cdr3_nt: TGTGCCAGCAGCCAAGAAGGGCACTCTGGGGCCAACGTCCTGACTTTC; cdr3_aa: CASSQEGHSGANVLTF
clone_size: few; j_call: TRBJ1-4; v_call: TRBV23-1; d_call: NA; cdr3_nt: TGCGCCACCCCCCGGGAGGCTGAAAAACTGTTTTTT; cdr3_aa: CATPREAEKLFF
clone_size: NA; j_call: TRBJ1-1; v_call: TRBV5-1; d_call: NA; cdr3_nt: TGCGCCAGCAGCTTAGACAGGTTTGAAGCTTTCTTT; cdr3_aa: CASSLDRFEAFF
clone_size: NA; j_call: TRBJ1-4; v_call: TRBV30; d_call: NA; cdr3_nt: TGTGCCTCCAAGAGAGGGGTGGGAAAACTGTTTTTT; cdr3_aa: CASKRGVGKLFF
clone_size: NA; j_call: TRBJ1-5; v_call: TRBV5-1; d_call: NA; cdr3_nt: TGCGCCAGCAGCTTGGCCGGGTCCAATCAGCCCCAGCATTTT; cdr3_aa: CASSLAGSNQPQHF
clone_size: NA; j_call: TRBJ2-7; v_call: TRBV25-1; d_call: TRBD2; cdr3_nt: TGTGCCAGCAGTGTGGCGGGGGATAACGAGCAGTACTTC; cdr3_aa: CASSVAGDNEQYF
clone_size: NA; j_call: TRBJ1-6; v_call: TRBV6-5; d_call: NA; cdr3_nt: TGTGCCAGCAGTCCCCGGCGGACAGCCAGGGCCCTCCACTTT; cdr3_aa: CASSPRRTARALHF
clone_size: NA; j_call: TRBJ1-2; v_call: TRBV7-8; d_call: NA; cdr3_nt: TGTGCCAGCAGCCGAGACAGGACCGACGGCTACACCTTC; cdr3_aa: CASSRDRTDGYTF
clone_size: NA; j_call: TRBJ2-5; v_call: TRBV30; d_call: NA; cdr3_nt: TGTGCCTGGAGTGGAACAGGGCAAGAGACCCAGTACTTC; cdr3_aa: CAWSGTGQETQYF
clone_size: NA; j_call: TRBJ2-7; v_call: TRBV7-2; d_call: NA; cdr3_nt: TGTGCCAGCAGCTTAGCCGGGACGGCGATGTACGAGCAGTACTTC; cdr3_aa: CASSLAGTAMYEQYF
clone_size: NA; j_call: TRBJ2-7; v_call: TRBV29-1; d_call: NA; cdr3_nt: TGCAGCGTTGACTTGGGACCTACCTACGAGCAGTACTTC; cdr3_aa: CSVDLGPTYEQYF
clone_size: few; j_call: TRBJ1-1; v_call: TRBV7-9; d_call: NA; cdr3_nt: TGTGCCAGCAGCTTTACAGGGTTGAACACTGAAGCTTTCTTT; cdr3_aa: CASSFTGLNTEAFF
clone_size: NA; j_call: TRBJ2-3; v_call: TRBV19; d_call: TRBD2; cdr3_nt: TGTGCCAGTAGTATAGCCTCGGGACTAAGCACAGATACGCAGTATTTT; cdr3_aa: CASSIASGLSTDTQYF
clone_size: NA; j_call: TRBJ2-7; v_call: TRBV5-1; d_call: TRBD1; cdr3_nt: TGCGCCAGCAGCCAACAACCGGGACAGGCGTCCTACGAGCAGTACTTC; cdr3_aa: CASSQQPGQASYEQYF
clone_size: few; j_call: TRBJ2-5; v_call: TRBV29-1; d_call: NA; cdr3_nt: TGCAGCGCTCAGGCGAAGGGGGGGAAGACCCAGTACTTC; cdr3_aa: CSAQAKGGKTQYF
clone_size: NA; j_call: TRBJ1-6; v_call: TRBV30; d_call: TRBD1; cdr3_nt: TGTGCCTGGAGTGTACGGGGACAGACTAATTCACCCCTCCACTTT; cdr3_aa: CAWSVRGQTNSPLHF
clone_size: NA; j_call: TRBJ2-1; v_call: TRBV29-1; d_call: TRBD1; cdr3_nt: TGCAGCGTTGAGGGACCCGATAGGCGGACAGGGGGCGCTTACAATGAGCAGTTCTTC; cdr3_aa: CSVEGPDRRTGGAYNEQFF
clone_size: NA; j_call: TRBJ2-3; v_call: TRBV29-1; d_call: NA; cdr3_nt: TGCAGCGTGGTAACCGGGCCCTCCATGGGCACAGATACGCAGTATTTT; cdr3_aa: CSVVTGPSMGTDTQYF
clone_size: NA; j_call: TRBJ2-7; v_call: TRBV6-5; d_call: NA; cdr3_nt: TGTGCCAGCAGCCTATCGTCGCCAGGGAGCGCCGAGCAGTACTTC; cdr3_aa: CASSLSSPGSAEQYF
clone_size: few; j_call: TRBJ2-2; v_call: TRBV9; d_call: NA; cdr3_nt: TGTGCCAGCAGCGTAGGGGGGACATACACCGGGGAGCTGTTTTTT; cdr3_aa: CASSVGGTYTGELFF
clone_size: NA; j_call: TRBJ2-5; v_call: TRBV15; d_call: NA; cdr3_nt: TGTGCCACCAGCAGAGATCGGCAGGACCAAGAGACCCAGTACTTC; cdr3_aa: CATSRDRQDQETQYF
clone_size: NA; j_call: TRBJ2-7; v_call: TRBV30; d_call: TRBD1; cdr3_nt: TGTGCCTGGAGACCCGGGACAGCACTCTCCTACGAGCAGTACTTC; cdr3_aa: CAWRPGTALSYEQYF
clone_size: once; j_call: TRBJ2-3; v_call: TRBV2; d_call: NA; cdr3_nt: TGTGCCAGGTCAGGGTCCACAGATACGCAGTATTTT; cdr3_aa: CARSGSTDTQYF
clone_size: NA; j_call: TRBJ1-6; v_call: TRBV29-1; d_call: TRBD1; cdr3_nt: TGCAGCGTTGCGCCTGGGACAGGGAAAAATTCACCCCTCCACTTT; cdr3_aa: CSVAPGTGKNSPLHF
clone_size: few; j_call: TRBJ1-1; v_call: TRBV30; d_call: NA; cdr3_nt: TGTGCCTGGAGTGTACTCAGGGTCGCTGAAGCTTTCTTT; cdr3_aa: CAWSVLRVAEAFF
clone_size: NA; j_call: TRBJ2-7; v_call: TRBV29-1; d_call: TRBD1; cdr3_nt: TGCAGCGTAATTGGACAGGGGGCGACGTACGAGCAGTACTTC; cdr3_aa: CSVIGQGATYEQYF
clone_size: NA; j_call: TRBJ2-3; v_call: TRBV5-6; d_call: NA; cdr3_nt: TGTGCCAGCGCAGCGAGCGGAAGCACAGATACGCAGTATTTT; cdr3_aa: CASAASGSTDTQYF
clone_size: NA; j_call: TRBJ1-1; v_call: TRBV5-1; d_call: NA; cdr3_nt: TGCGCCAGCAGCTTCCGGGGCTTGGACACTGAAGCTTTCTTT; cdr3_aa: CASSFRGLDTEAFF
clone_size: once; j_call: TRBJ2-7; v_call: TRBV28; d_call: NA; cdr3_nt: TGTGCCAGCAGTGGGAGACAAGGTGTTGCGAACGAGCAGTACTTC; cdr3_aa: CASSGRQGVANEQYF
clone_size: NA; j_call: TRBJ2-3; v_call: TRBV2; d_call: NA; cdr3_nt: TGTGCCAGCAATCGTGACGGGGGAGCCACAGATACGCAGTATTTT; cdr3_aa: CASNRDGGATDTQYF
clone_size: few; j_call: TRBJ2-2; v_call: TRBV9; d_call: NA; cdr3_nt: TGTGCCAGCAGCGCTAGCTCATTGTCTGGAAACACCGGGGAGCTGTTTTTT; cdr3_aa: CASSASSLSGNTGELFF
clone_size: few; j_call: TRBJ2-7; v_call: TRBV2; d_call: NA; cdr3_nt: TGTGCCAGCAGTGAAGCCCCTACCTACGAGCAGTACTTC; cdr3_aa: CASSEAPTYEQYF
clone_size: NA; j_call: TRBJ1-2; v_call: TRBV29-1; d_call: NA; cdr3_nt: TGCAGCGTAGCTGACACGGTCTATGGCTACACCTTC; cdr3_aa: CSVADTVYGYTF
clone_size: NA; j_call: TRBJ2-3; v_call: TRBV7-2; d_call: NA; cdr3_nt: TGTGCCAGCAGCTCGGCGAGAGGGTTTAGCACAGATACGCAGTATTTT; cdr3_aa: CASSSARGFSTDTQYF
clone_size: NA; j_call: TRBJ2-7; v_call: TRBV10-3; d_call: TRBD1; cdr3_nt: TGTGCCAGTGCCTCCAGTAACAGGGGAACCTACGAGCAGTACTTC; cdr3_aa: CASASSNRGTYEQYF
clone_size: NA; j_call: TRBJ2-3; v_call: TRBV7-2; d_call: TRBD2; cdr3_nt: TGTGCCAGCAGCATCCGGGACTACACAGATACGCAGTATTTT; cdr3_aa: CASSIRDYTDTQYF
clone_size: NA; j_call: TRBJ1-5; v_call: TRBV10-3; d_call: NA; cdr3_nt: TGTGCCATCAGTGAAGGACAGTATCAGCCCCAGCATTTT; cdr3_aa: CAISEGQYQPQHF
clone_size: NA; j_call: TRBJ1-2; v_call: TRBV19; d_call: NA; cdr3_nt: TGTGCCAGTAGTATTCTGGGCCAGTACACCTTC; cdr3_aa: CASSILGQYTF
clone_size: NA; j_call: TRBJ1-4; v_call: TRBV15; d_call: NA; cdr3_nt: TGTGCCACGCGGGGGAATCCTAATGAAAAACTGTTTTTT; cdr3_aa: CATRGNPNEKLFF
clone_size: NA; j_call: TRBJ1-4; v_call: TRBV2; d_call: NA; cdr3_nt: TGTGCCAGCACCCCTGCAGGGGCCGCAACTAATGAAAAACTGTTTTTT; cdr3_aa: CASTPAGAATNEKLFF
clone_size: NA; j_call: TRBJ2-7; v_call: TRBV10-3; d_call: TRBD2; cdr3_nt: TGTGCCATATCCGGGACTAGCACCTACGAGCAGTACTTC; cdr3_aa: CAISGTSTYEQYF